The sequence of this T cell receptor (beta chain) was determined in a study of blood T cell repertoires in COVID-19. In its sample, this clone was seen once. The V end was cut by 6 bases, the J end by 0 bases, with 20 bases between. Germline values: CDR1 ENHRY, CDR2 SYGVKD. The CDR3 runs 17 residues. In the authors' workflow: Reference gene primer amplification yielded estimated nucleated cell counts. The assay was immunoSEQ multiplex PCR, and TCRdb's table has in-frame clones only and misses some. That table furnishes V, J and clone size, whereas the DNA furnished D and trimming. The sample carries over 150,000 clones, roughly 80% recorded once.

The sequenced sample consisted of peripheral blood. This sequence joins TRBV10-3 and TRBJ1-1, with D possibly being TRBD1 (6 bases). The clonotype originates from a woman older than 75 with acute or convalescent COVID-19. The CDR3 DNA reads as TGTGCCATCAGGAGCAGGGGCAGTCGGATTATGAACACTGAAGCTTTCTTT. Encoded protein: CAIRSRGSRIMNTEAFF.